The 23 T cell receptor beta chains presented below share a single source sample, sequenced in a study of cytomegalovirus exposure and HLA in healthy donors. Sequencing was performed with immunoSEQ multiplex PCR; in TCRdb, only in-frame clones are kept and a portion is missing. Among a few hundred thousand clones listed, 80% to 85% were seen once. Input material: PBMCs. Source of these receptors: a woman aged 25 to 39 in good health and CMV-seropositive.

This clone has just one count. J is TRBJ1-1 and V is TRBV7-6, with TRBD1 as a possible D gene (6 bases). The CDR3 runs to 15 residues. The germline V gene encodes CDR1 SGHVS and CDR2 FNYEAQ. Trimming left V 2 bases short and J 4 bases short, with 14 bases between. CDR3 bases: TGTGCCAGCAGCTTATTCGCAGGGGATAGCACTGAAGCTTTCTTT. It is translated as CASSLFAGDSTEAFF.

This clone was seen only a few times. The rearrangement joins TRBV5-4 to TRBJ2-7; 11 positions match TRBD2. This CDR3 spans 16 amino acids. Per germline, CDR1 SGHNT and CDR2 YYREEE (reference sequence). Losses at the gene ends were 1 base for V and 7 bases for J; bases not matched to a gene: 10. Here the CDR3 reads CASSLLGSGRAREQYF. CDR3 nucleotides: TGTGCCAGCAGCTTGTTGGGTAGCGGGAGGGCCCGGGAGCAGTACTTC.

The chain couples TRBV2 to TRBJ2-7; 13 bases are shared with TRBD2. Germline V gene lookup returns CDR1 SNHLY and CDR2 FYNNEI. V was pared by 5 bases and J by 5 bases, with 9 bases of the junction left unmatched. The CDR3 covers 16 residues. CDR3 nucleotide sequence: TGTGCCAGCAGTCGGATACCGGGACTAGCGGGACACGAGCAGTACTTC. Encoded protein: CASSRIPGLAGHEQYF.

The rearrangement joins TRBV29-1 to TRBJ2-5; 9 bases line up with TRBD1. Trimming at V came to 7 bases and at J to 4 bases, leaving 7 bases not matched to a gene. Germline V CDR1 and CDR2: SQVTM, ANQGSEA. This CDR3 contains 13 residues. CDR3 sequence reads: CSGMTGGAETQYF. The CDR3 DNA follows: TGCAGCGGTATGACAGGGGGGGCAGAGACCCAGTACTTC. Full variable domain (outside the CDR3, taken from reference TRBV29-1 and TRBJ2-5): SAVISQKPSRDICQRGTSLTIQCQVDSQVTMMFWYRQQPGQSLTLIATANQGSEATYESGFVIDKFPISRPNLTFSTLTVSNMSPEDSSIYLCSGMTGGAETQYFGPGTRLLVL.

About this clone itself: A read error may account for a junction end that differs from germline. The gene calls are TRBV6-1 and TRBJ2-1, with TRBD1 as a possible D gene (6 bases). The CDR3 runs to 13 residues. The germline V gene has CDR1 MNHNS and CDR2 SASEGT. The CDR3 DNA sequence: TGTGCCAGCAGTGAGGGCCCTGGACAGTCCTCGGTCTTC. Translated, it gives CASSEGPGQSSVF.

The DNA of the CDR3 is TGCGCCAGCAGCGAAGGGATCCAGACAGATACGCAGTATTTT. Amino acid sequence: CASSEGIQTDTQYF. The chain has TRBV10-1 and TRBJ2-3, with D hard to call. Germline V gene data show CDR1 as WNHNN and CDR2 as SYGVQD (reference sequence). Between the trimmed V and J ends, which lost 6 bases and 3 bases, there was a span of 13 bases. This CDR3 comprises 14 residues.

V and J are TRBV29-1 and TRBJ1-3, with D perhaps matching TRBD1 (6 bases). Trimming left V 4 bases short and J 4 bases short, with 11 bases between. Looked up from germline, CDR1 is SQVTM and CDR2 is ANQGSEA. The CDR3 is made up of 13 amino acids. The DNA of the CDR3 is TGCAGCGTTGTAGGGGGATCCGGAAACACCATATATTTT. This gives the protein CSVVGGSGNTIYF.

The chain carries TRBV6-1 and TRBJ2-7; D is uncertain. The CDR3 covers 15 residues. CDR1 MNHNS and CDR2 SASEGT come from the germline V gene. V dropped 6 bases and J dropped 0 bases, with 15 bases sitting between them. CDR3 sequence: CASSPLSKHSYEQYF. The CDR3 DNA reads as TGTGCCAGCAGCCCACTTTCGAAACACTCCTACGAGCAGTACTTC.

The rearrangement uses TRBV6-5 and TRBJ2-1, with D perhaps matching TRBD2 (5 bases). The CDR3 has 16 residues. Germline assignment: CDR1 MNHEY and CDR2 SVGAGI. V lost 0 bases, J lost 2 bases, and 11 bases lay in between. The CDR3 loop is CASSYSRGIPYNEQFF. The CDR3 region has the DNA TGTGCCAGCAGTTACTCGAGAGGGATCCCCTACAATGAGCAGTTCTTC.

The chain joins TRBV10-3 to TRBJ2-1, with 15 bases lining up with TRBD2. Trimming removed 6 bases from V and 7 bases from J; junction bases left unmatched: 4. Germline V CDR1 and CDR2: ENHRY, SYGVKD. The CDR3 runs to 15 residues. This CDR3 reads CAISTGTSGRNEQFF. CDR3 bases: TGTGCCATCAGCACCGGGACTAGCGGGAGGAATGAGCAGTTCTTC.

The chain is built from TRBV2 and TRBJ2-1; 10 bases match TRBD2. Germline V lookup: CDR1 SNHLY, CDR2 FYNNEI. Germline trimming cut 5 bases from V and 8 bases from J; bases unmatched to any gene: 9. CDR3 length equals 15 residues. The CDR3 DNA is TGTGCCAGCAGTTCTAGCGGGAGACGTGGCGATGAGCAGTTCTTC. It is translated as CASSSSGRRGDEQFF.

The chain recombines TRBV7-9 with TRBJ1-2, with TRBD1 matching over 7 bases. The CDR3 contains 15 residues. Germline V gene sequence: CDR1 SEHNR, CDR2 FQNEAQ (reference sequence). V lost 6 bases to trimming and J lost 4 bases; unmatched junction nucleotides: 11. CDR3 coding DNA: TGTGCCAGCAGACGGCCAGGGGGGGACTTCTATGGCTACACCTTC. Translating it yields CASRRPGGDFYGYTF.

Here the CDR3 reads CASSQVVTSGKETQYF. As DNA, the CDR3 is TGCGCCAGCAGCCAAGTGGTGACTAGCGGGAAGGAGACCCAGTACTTC. The J gene is TRBJ2-5, the V gene TRBV4-3; 11 bases match TRBD2. The CDR3 extends over 16 amino acids. CDR1 and CDR2 from the germline V gene are LGHNA and YSLEER. Unmatched junction bases numbered 6, after V lost 1 base and J lost 5 bases.

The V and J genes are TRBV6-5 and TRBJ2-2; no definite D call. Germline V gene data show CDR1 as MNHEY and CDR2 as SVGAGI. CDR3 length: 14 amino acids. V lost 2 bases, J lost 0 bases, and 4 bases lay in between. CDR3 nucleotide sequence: TGTGCCAGCAGTTACAACACGAACACCGGGGAGCTGTTTTTT. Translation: CASSYNTNTGELFF.

CDR3 protein: CASSYSGGSTDTQYF. The CDR3 DNA reads TGTGCCAGCAGTTACTCTGGCGGAAGCACAGATACGCAGTATTTT. This chain joins TRBV6-5 and TRBJ2-3; no clear D. Germline assignment: CDR1 MNHEY and CDR2 SVGAGI. V was pared by 0 bases and J by 0 bases, with 7 bases between. The CDR3 is 15 amino acids.

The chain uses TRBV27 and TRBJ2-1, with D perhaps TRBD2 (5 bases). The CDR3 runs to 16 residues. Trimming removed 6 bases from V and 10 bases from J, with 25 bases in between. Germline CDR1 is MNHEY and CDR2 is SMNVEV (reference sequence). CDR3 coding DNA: TGTGCCAGCAGACTGCGGAAGGCTAACGGGATATGGGAGCAGTTCTTC. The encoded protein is CASRLRKANGIWEQFF.

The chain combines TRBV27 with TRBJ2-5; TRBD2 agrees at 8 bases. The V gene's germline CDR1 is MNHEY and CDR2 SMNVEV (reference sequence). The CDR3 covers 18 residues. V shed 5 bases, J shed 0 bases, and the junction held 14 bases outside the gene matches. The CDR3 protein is CASSIASLSSGYQETQYF. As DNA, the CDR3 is TGTGCCAGCAGTATAGCTTCGCTGTCTAGCGGGTACCAAGAGACCCAGTACTTC.

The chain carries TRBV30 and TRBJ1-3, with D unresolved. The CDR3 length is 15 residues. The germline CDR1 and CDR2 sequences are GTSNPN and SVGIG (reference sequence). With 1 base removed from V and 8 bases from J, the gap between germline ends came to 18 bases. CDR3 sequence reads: CAWSAEQEPIYTIYF. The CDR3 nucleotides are TGTGCCTGGAGTGCTGAGCAGGAGCCAATTTACACCATATATTTT.

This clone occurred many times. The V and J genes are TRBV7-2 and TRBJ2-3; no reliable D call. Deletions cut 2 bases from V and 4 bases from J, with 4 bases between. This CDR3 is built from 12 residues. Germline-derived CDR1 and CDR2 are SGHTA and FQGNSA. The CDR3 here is CASSLIPDTQYF. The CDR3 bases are TGTGCCAGCAGCTTAATTCCAGATACGCAGTATTTT.

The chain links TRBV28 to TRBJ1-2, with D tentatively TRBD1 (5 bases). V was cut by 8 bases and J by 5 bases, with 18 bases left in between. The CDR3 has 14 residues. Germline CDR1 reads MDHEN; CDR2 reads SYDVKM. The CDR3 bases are TGTGCCAGCGCCAGTTTGGGGGGGAGGTATGGCTACACCTTC. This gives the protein CASASLGGRYGYTF.

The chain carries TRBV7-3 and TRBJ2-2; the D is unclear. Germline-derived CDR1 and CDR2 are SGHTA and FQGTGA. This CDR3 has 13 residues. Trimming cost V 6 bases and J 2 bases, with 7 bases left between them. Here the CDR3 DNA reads TGTGCCAGCAGTAGGCTTAACACCGGGGAGCTGTTTTTT. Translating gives CASSRLNTGELFF.

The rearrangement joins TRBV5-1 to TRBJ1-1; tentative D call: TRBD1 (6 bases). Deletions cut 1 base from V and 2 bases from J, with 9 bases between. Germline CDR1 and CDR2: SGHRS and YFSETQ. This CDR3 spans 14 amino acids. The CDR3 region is CASSLRDTNTEAFF. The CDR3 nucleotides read TGCGCCAGCAGCTTGAGGGACACAAACACTGAAGCTTTCTTT. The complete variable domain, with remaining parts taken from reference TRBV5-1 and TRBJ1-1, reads KAGVTQTPRYLIKTRGQQVTLSCSPISGHRSVSWYQQTPGQGLQFLFEYFSETQRNKGNFPGRFSGRQFSNSRSEMNVSTLELGDSALYLCASSLRDTNTEAFFGQGTRLTVV.

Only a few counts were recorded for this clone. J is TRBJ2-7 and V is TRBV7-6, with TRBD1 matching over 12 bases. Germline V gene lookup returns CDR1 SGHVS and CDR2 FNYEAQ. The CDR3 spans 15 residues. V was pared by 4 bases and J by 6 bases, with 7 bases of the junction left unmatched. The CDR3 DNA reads TGTGCCAGCAGCTCACCCGGGACAGGGGGCTCCGAGCAGTACTTC. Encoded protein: CASSSPGTGGSEQYF.